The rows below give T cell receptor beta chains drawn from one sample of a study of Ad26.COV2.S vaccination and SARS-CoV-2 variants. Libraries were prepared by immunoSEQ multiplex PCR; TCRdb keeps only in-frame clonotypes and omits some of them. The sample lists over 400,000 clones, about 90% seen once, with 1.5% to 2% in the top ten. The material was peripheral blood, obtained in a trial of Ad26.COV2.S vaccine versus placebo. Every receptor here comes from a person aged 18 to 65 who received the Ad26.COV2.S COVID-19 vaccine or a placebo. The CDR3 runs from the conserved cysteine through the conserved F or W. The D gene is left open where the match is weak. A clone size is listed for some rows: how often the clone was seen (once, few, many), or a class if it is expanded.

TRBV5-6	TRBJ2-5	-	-	TGTGCCAGCAGCCGTACGGTACAAGAGACCCAGTACTTC	CASSRTVQETQYF
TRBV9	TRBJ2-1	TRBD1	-	TGTGCCAGCAGCGAAACCGGGACAGGAGTCAATGAGCAGTTCTTC	CASSETGTGVNEQFF
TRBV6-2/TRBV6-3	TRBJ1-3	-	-	TGTGCCAGCAGTTACTCGATGCGACCGGGAACGTACTCTGGAAACACCATATATTTT	CASSYSMRPGTYSGNTIYF
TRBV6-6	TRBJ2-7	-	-	TGTGCCAGCACAGAAGAGGGGAGCGTATTCCACTTC	CASTEEGSVFHF
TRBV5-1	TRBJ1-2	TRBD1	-	TGCGCCAGCAGCTTGGAGGACAGGGCAGCTGGCTACACCTTC	CASSLEDRAAGYTF
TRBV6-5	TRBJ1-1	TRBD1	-	TGTGCCAGCAGTTACAGGATCGAACAGGGGACTGAAGCTTTCTTT	CASSYRIEQGTEAFF
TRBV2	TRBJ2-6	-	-	TGTGCCAGCAAGTGGGGGCCCGGGGCCAACGTCCTGACTTTC	CASKWGPGANVLTF
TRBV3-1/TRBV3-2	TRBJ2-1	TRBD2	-	TGTGCCAGCAGCCCCCCGGGACTAGCGGGGCCACCTAGATTCAATGAGCAGTTCTTC	CASSPPGLAGPPRFNEQFF
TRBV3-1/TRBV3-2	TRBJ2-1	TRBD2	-	TGTGCCAGCAGCCAAGCTCTAGCGGGGGGCGAGCAGTTCTTC	CASSQALAGGEQFF
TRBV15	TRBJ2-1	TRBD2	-	TGTGCCACCAGCCTAGAGGCGCGGGGGGGGAACAATGAGCAGTTCTTC	CATSLEARGGNNEQFF
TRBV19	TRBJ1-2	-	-	TGTGCCAGTAGTATAGGTGGGATCCGCTACACCTTC	CASSIGGIRYTF
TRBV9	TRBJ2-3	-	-	TGTGCCAGCAGCGTAGCCGGGGGAAGCACAGATACGCAGTATTTT	CASSVAGGSTDTQYF
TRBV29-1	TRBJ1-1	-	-	TGCAGCGCAGACAAGAACACTGAAGCTTTCTTT	CSADKNTEAFF
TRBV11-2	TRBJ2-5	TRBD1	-	TGTGCCAGCAGCTCACCGGGACAGTGGCAAGAGACCCAGTACTTC	CASSSPGQWQETQYF
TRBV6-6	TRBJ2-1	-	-	TGTGCCAGTGAGGACCTTTACAATGAGCAGTTCTTC	CASEDLYNEQFF
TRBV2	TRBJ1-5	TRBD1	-	TGTGCCAGCAACGGACAGGGTGATCAGCCCCAGCATTTT	CASNGQGDQPQHF
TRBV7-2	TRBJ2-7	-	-	TGTGCCAGCAGCTTAGCGTCAGGACTGGAGCAGTACTTC	CASSLASGLEQYF
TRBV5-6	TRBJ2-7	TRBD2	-	TGTGCCAGCAGCCCTAGGGGTAGCGGGGGGGCCAGGTACGAGCAGTACTTC	CASSPRGSGGARYEQYF
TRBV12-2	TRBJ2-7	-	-	TGTGCAAGTCGACGCAGGAGGGCAGACGTTTCCTACGAGCAGTACTTC	CASRRRRADVSYEQYF
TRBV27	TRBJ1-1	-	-	TGTGCCAGCGACTACTCTCGTGATGGGAGAGTATCTGAAGCTTTCTTT	CASDYSRDGRVSEAFF
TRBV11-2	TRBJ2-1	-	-	TGTGCCAGCAGCTTAGATAACACAGGGCGTCCCTACAATGAGCAGTTCTTC	CASSLDNTGRPYNEQFF
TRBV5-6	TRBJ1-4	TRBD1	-	TGTGCCAGCAGCGGCAGGGGGGTCGAAAAACTGTTTTTT	CASSGRGVEKLFF
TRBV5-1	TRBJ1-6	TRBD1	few	TGCGCCAGCAGCTGGGGGGACAGGGAAGTCTCACCCCTCCACTTT	CASSWGDREVSPLHF
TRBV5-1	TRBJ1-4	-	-	TGCGCCAGCAGCTTGGGCTACAGAGGGAGTAATGAAAAACTGTTTTTT	CASSLGYRGSNEKLFF
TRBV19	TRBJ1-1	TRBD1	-	TGTGCCAGTAGTTGGGACAGTCCTACTGAAGCTTTCTTT	CASSWDSPTEAFF
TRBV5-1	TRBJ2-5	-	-	TGCGCCAGCAGCTGGTCAGGGGGGATCTGGCCCGGTGAGACCCAGTACTTC	CASSWSGGIWPGETQYF
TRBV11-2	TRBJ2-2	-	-	TGTGCCAGCAGCTTCTTCACCGGGGAGCTGTTTTTT	CASSFFTGELFF
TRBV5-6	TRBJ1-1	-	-	TGTGCCAGCAGCTTAACAGGGTTCACTGAAGCTTTCTTT	CASSLTGFTEAFF
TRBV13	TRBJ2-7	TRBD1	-	TGTGCCAGCAGCAGGACAGGAATTAGCTACGAGCAGTACTTC	CASSRTGISYEQYF
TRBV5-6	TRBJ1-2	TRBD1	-	TGTGCCAGCAGGAGGGACAGGGGAGGTGGCTACACCTTC	CASRRDRGGGYTF
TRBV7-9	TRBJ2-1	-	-	TGTGCCAGCAGCTTAGGGAGAAGTACCTACAATGAGCAGTTCTTC	CASSLGRSTYNEQFF
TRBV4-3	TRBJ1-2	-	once	TGCGCCAGCAGCCAAGAGCCCCAACGGTCAAGCTACACCTTC	CASSQEPQRSSYTF
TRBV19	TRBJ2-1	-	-	TGTGCCAGTAGTATCGGTCAGGTTACTATAGATGAGCAGTTCTTC	CASSIGQVTIDEQFF
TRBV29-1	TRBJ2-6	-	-	TGCAGCGTTGATGGGGGGGGCCGCTCTGGGGCCAACGTCCTGACTTTC	CSVDGGGRSGANVLTF
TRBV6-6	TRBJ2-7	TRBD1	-	TGTGCCAGCAGTTACGGGGGGGACAGGGTCAACGAGCAGTACTTC	CASSYGGDRVNEQYF
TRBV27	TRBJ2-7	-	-	TGTGCCAGCAGTTTATCGGGGAGTTACGAGCAGTACTTC	CASSLSGSYEQYF
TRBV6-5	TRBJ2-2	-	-	TGTGCCAGCGCCTACCTTTCAGGGACCGGGGAGCTGTTTTTT	CASAYLSGTGELFF
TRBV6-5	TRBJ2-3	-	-	TGTGCCAGCAAGTACGCGCAACCTAGCACAGATACGCAGTATTTT	CASKYAQPSTDTQYF
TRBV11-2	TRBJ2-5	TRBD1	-	TGTGCCAGCAGCTTTGCCGGGACAGATTTGAAGACCCAGTACTTC	CASSFAGTDLKTQYF
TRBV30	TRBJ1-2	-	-	TGTGCCTGGAGTGTATTTGTAGGCAGGGCTGGCGGCTACACCTTC	CAWSVFVGRAGGYTF
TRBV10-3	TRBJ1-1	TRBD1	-	TGTGCCATCAGCATTAAACAGGGGTCTGAAGCTTTCTTT	CAISIKQGSEAFF
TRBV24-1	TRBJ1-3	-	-	TGTGCCACCAGTGATTTAAGGCAGCAAAAGGGGGTTGTACCCCCTTGGGCTCTCTGGACCATATATTTT	CATSDLRQQKGVVPPWALWTIYF
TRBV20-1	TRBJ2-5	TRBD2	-	TGCAGTGCTAGTTCGGAGTTCGGTACATATGTAGTGGGGGGGAGAGAGACCCAGTACTTC	CSASSEFGTYVVGGRETQYF
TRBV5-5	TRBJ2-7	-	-	TGTGCCAGCAGCTTGGGGCAGGGACCTCTCGAGCAGTACTTC	CASSLGQGPLEQYF
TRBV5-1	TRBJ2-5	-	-	TGCGCCAGCAGTCCCACTGGGGAGACCCAGTACTTC	CASSPTGETQYF
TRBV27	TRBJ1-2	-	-	TGTGCCAGCAGTCCGACCATAGGGTGGGGATTTAATGGCTACACCTTC	CASSPTIGWGFNGYTF
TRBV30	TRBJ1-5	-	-	TGTGCCTGGAGTGTAGGGGCAGGTTTAAATCAGCCCCAGCATTTT	CAWSVGAGLNQPQHF
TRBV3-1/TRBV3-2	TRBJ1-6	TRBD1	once	TGTGCCAGCAGCCGGACAGGGGGCTCTTCACCCCTCCACTTT	CASSRTGGSSPLHF
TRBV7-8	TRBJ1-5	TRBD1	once	TGTGCCAGCAGCTTAGGAAGGGGACAGGGGGGTCAGCCCCAGCATTTT	CASSLGRGQGGQPQHF
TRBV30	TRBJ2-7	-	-	TGTGCCTGGAGTGTAGACTCCTACGAGCAGTACTTC	CAWSVDSYEQYF
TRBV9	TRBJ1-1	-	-	TGTGCCAGCAGCGTAGTCGGGACGCGGGGCACTGAAGCTTTCTTT	CASSVVGTRGTEAFF
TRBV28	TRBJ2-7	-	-	TGTGCCAGCAGTTTGGAGTCAGGGACCTACGAGCAGTACTTC	CASSLESGTYEQYF
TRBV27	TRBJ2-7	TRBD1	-	TGTGCCAGCAGTATCCCCGGGACAGGGGTCTACGAGCAGTACTTC	CASSIPGTGVYEQYF
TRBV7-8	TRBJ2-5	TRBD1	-	TGTGCCAGCAGCCATCCCGACAGGGGAAGGTGGGAGACCCAGTACTTC	CASSHPDRGRWETQYF
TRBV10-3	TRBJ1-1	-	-	TGTGCCATCAGTACTACAGGTTACATGAACACTGAAGCTTTCTTT	CAISTTGYMNTEAFF
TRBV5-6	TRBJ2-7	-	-	TGTGCCAGCAGCTTGGACAACGGACTTGGCGAGCAGTACTTC	CASSLDNGLGEQYF